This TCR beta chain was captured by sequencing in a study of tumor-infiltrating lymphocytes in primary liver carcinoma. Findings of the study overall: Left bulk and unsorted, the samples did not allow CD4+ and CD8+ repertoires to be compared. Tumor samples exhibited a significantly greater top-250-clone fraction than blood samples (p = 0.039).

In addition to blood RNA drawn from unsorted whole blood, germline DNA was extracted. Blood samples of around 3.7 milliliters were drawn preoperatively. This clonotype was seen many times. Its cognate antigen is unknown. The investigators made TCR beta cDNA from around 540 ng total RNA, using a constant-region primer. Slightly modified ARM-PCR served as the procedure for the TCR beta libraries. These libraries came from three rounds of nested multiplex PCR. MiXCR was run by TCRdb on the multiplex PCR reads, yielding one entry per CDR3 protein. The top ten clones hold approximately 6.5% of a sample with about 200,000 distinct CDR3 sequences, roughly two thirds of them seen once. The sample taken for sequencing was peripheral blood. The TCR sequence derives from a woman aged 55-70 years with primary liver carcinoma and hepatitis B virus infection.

The CDR3 protein is CSVDPHGGARNTGELFF. As DNA, the CDR3 is TGCAGCGTTGACCCGCACGGGGGGGCCCGGAACACCGGGGAGCTGTTTTTT. The chain joins TRBV29-1 to TRBJ2-2, with TRBD2 identical over 8 bases. The CDR3 spans 17 residues. Trimming at V came to 3 bases and at J to 1 base, leaving 10 bases not matched to a gene. Germline CDR1 and CDR2: SQVTM and ANQGSEA.